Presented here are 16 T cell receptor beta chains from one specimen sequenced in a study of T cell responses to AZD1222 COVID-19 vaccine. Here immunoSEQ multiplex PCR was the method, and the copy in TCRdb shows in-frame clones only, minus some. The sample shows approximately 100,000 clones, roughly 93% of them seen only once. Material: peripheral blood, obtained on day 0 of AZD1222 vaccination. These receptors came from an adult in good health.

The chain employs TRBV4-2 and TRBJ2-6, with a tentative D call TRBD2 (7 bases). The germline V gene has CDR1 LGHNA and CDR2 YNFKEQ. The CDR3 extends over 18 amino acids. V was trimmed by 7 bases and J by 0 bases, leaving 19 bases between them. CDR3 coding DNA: TGTGCCAGCATTCAAGGGGGGGCAGACCCCTCTGGGGCCAACGTCCTGACTTTC. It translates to CASIQGGADPSGANVLTF.

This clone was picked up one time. CDR3 DNA sequence: TGTGCCAGCAGCTTAGTTACTAGCGGGGTCCCGGTCGATACGCAGTATTTT. This gives the protein CASSLVTSGVPVDTQYF. The J gene is TRBJ2-3, the V gene TRBV7-2, with 10 bases lining up with TRBD2. Per the germline V gene, CDR1 is SGHTA and CDR2 is FQGNSA. V was clipped by 1 base and J by 6 bases; unmatched bases: 10. The CDR3 extends over 17 amino acids.

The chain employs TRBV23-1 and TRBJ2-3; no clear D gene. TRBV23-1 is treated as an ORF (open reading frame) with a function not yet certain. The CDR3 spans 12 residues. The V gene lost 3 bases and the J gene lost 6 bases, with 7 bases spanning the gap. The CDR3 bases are TGCGCCAGCAGTCAGGTTTACGATACGCAGTATTTT. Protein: CASSQVYDTQYF.

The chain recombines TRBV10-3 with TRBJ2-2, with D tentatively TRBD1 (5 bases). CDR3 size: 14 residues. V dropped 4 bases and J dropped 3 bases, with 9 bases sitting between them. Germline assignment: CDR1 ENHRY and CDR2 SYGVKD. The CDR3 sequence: CAISVSRDTGELFF. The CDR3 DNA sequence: TGTGCCATCAGTGTATCCAGGGACACCGGGGAGCTGTTTTTT.

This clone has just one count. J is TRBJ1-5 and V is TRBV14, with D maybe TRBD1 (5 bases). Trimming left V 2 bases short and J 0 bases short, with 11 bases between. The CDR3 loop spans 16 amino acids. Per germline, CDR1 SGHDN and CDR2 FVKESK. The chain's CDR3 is CASSQLLGGSNQPQHF. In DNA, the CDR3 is TGTGCCAGCAGCCAACTCCTCGGGGGTAGCAATCAGCCCCAGCATTTT.

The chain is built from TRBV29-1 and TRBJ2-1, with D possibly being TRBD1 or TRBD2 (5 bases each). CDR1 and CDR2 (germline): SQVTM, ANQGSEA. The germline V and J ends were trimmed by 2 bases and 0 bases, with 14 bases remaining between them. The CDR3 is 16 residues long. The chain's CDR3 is CSVERDPPRSYNEQFF. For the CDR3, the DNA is TGCAGCGTTGAAAGGGACCCTCCCCGCTCCTACAATGAGCAGTTCTTC.

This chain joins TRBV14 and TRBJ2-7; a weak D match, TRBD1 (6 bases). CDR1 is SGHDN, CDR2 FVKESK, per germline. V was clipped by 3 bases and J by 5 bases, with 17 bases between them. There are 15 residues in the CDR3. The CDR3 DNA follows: TGTGCCAGCAGCCAGACCGCACAGGGTGGCGACGAGCAGTACTTC. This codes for CASSQTAQGGDEQYF.

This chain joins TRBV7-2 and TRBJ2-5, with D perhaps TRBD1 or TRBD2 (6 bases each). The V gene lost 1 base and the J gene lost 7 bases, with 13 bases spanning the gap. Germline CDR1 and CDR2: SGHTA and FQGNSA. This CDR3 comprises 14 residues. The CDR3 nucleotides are TGTGCCAGCAGCTTAGACAGGGTAGCGGTGACCCAGTACTTC. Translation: CASSLDRVAVTQYF.

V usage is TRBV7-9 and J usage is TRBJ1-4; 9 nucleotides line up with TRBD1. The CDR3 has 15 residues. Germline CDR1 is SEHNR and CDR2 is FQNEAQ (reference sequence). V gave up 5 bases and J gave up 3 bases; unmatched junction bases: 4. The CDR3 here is CASSHRDRANEKLFF. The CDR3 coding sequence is TGTGCCAGCAGCCACCGGGACAGGGCTAATGAAAAACTGTTTTTT.

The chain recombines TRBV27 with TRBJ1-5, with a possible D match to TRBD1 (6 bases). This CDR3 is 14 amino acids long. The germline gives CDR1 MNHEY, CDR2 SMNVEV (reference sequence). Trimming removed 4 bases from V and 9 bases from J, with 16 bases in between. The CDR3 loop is CASSSQGPRGPQHF. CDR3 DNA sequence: TGTGCCAGCAGTTCTCAGGGGCCCCGGGGGCCCCAGCATTTT.

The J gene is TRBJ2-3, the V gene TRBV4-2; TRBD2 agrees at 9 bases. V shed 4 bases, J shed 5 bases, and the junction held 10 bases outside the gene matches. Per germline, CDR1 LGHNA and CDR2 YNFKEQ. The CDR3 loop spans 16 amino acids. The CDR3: CASSRRNPRGGDTQYF. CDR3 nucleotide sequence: TGTGCCAGCAGCCGCCGGAACCCGCGGGGGGGAGATACGCAGTATTTT.

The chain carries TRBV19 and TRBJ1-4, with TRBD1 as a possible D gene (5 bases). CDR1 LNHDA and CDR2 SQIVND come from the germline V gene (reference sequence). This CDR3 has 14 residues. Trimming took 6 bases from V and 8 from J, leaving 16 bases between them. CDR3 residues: CASRGTAWREKLFF. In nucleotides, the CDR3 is TGTGCCAGTAGGGGGACGGCTTGGCGGGAAAAACTGTTTTTT.

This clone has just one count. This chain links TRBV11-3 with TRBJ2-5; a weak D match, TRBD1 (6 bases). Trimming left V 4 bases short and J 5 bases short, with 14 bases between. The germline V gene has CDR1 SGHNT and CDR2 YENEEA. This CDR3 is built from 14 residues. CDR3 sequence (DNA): TGTGCCAGCAGCTCGGTAGGGGGTTGGGAGACCCAGTACTTC. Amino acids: CASSSVGGWETQYF.

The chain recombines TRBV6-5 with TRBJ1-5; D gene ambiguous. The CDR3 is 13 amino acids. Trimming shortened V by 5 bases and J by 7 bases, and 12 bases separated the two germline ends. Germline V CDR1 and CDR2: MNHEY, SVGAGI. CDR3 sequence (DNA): TGTGCCAGCAGTCTAATATGGGGACAGCCCCAGCATTTT. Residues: CASSLIWGQPQHF.

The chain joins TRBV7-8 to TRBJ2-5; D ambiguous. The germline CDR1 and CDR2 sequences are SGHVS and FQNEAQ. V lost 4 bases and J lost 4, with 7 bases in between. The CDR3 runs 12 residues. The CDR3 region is CASSWMTETQYF. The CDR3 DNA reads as TGTGCCAGCAGCTGGATGACAGAGACCCAGTACTTC.

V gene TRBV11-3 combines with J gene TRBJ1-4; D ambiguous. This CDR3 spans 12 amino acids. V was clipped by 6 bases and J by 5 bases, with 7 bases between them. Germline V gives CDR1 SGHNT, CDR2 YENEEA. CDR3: CASSLLNEKLFF. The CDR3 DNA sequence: TGTGCCAGCAGTCTTCTGAATGAAAAACTGTTTTTT.